The 3 T cell receptor beta chains listed next were all sequenced from one sample in a study of cytomegalovirus exposure and HLA in healthy donors. The PCR ran on 60 Vbeta and 13 Jbeta primers. Libraries were prepared by immunoSEQ multiplex PCR; TCRdb keeps only in-frame clonotypes and omits some of them. The repertoire holds 90,000 or so clones, with approximately 72% as singletons. Sequences were obtained from PBMCs. These receptors came from a man aged 30 to 39 in good health and CMV-seropositive.

The chain is built from TRBV7-9 and TRBJ2-3; a possible D gene is TRBD2 (7 bases). With 3 bases removed from V and 1 base from J, the gap between germline ends came to 14 bases. This CDR3 is built from 16 residues. Germline assignment: CDR1 SEHNR and CDR2 FQNEAQ (reference sequence). The chain's CDR3 is CASSLIGGPGTDTQYF. CDR3 nucleotides: TGTGCCAGCAGCTTGATCGGGGGGCCTGGCACAGATACGCAGTATTTT.

This rearrangement joins TRBV28 to TRBJ2-5, with TRBD2 identical over 11 bases. The CDR3 runs 15 residues. From germline, CDR1 is MDHEN and CDR2 SYDVKM. With V trimmed by 3 bases and J by 5 bases, 5 bases remained unmatched. The CDR3: CASSFRLAGKETQYF. DNA for the CDR3: TGTGCCAGCAGTTTCAGACTAGCGGGGAAGGAGACCCAGTACTTC.

In regard to this clone: The junction departs from germline at one end; a sequencing error may be responsible. For the CDR3, the DNA is TGTTCCAGCAGCTTAGGGTCCCAACTAGCGGTTAGCACAGATACGCAGTATTTT. Translated: CSSSLGSQLAVSTDTQYF. The V call is TRBV7-9, the J call TRBJ2-3, with TRBD2 matching 8 bases. The germline CDR1 and CDR2 sequences are SEHNR and FQNEAQ (reference sequence). This CDR3 contains 18 residues.